The 28 T cell receptor beta chains in this list originate from one sample, sequenced in a study of T cell changes during pregnancy in multiple sclerosis (dated by TCRdb to between 2019 and 2020). Preparation of the library involved the immunoSEQ multiplex PCR assay. The table was pulled from immuneACCESS by TCRdb, which kept in-frame rearrangements only. Such tables lose some clones; where checked, under half of the loss comes from unresolved V genes, and the rest has no known cause. In all, the sample holds around 50,000 clones, and 85% to 95% of those were seen once. The ten largest clones capture 0.45% to 0.6% of the sample. Here the sequenced sample was CD4+ T cells from peripheral blood mononuclear cells, taken in the third trimester of pregnancy. Every receptor here comes from a female donor with multiple sclerosis, enrolled in a pregnancy study.

The chain links TRBV19 to TRBJ2-1; perhaps TRBD2 as D (6 bases). The CDR3 runs 13 residues. Trimming left V 5 bases short and J 6 bases short, with 11 bases between. Germline V CDR1 and CDR2: LNHDA, SQIVND (reference sequence). CDR3 DNA: TGTGCCAGTAGTCCGGGACTTCCCAATGAGCAGTTCTTC. Protein sequence: CASSPGLPNEQFF. The full variable domain, rest sourced from reference TRBV19 and TRBJ2-1, is DGGITQSPKYLFRKEGQNVTLSCEQNLNHDAMYWYRQDPGQGLRLIYYSQIVNDFQKGDIAEGYSVSREKKESFPLTVTSAQKNPTAFYLCASSPGLPNEQFFGPGTRLTVL.

J is TRBJ2-1 and V is TRBV28, with 8 positions matching TRBD2. The CDR3 is 14 amino acids. The V segment lost 3 bases and the J segment 4 bases; nucleotides outside the gene matches: 2. CDR1 is MDHEN, CDR2 SYDVKM, per germline. CDR3 amino acids: CASSLAGGYNEQFF. The CDR3 nucleotides read TGTGCCAGCAGTTTGGCGGGGGGATACAATGAGCAGTTCTTC.

The chain is built from TRBV10-3 and TRBJ2-2; TRBD1 is a possible D gene (6 bases). Germline CDR1 ENHRY, CDR2 SYGVKD. This CDR3 spans 15 amino acids. Trimming left V 11 bases short and J 0 bases short, with 16 bases between. The CDR3 DNA reads TGTGCCGCGACAGGTCCTCTCTCGAACACCGGGGAGCTGTTTTTT. It yields the protein CAATGPLSNTGELFF.

The rearrangement uses TRBV6-5 and TRBJ2-5; D unresolved. V was shortened by 0 bases and J by 2 bases, with 10 bases between the two germline ends. Germline loops: CDR1 MNHEY, CDR2 SVGAGI. The CDR3 runs 15 residues. CDR3 residues: CASSYSGRRQETQYF. DNA for the CDR3: TGTGCCAGCAGTTACTCGGGTAGGCGGCAAGAGACCCAGTACTTC.

V is TRBV15 and J is TRBJ2-7; a weak D match, TRBD2 (5 bases). CDR1 LNHNV and CDR2 YYDKDF come from the germline V gene (reference sequence). V lost 0 bases to trimming and J lost 4 bases, with 16 bases between them. The CDR3 runs 16 residues. CDR3 DNA: TGTGCCACCAGCAGAGATGGAGGAATTGGGAGTTACGAGCAGTACTTC. Translated, it gives CATSRDGGIGSYEQYF.

The chain combines TRBV4-1 with TRBJ2-7, with TRBD1 matching over 9 bases. V was clipped by 3 bases and J by 3 bases; unmatched bases: 6. This CDR3 is built from 15 residues. Germline CDR1 and CDR2: MGHRA and YSYEKL. The CDR3, as DNA: TGCGCCAGCAGCCATCAAGTGACAGGGGGCTACGAGCAGTACTTC. Amino acid sequence: CASSHQVTGGYEQYF.

The chain employs TRBV6-1 and TRBJ2-7; TRBD1 agrees at 7 bases. The CDR3 has 15 residues. Trimming removed 6 bases from V and 4 bases from J; junction bases left unmatched: 12. Germline V gene lookup returns CDR1 MNHNS and CDR2 SASEGT. Here the CDR3 reads CASRGLGQVFYEQYF. CDR3 nucleotide sequence: TGTGCCAGCAGAGGCCTCGGACAGGTCTTTTACGAGCAGTACTTC.

The gene calls are TRBV7-9 and TRBJ2-1, with TRBD2 identical over 10 bases. The CDR3 is 15 residues long. Unmatched junction bases numbered 4, after V lost 4 bases and J lost 4 bases. The germline CDR1 and CDR2 sequences are SEHNR and FQNEAQ (reference sequence). The CDR3: CASSWGLASYNEQFF. The CDR3 DNA is TGTGCCAGCAGCTGGGGACTAGCGAGTTACAATGAGCAGTTCTTC. The whole variable domain, remainder taken from reference TRBV7-9 and TRBJ2-1, is DTGVSQNPRHKITKRGQNVTFRCDPISEHNRLYWYRQTLGQGPEFLTYFQNEAQLEKSRLLSDRFSAERPKGSFSTLEIQRTEQGDSAMYLCASSWGLASYNEQFFGPGTRLTVL.

The chain combines TRBV6-5 with TRBJ2-7, with a weak D call TRBD2 (6 bases). This CDR3 contains 14 residues. Per germline, CDR1 MNHEY and CDR2 SVGAGI. Trimming removed 6 bases at V and 0 bases at J, with 12 bases between. The CDR3 sequence: CASSFGGISYEQYF. The CDR3 DNA is TGTGCCAGCAGCTTCGGGGGAATCTCCTACGAGCAGTACTTC.

This chain links TRBV19 with TRBJ2-6, with 10 bases lining up with TRBD1. This CDR3 region has 15 residues. Germline V gene lookup returns CDR1 LNHDA and CDR2 SQIVND (reference sequence). J was trimmed by 13 bases and V by 3 bases; bases with no gene match: 9. CDR3 amino acids: CASSILTGGARVLTF. CDR3 DNA: TGTGCCAGTAGTATTTTGACAGGGGGCGCCCGGGTCCTGACTTTC.

This sequence joins TRBV20-1 and TRBJ2-7; the D gene is possibly TRBD1 (5 bases). The CDR3 runs to 11 residues. Germline V gene lookup returns CDR1 DFQATT and CDR2 SNEGSKA (reference sequence). V was clipped by 5 bases and J by 3 bases, with 8 bases between them. CDR3 loop: CSARQSYEQYF. CDR3 sequence (DNA): TGCAGTGCTCGACAGAGCTACGAGCAGTACTTC.

The chain recombines TRBV6-1 with TRBJ2-7; unclear D gene. The CDR3 has 11 amino acids. Germline CDR1 and CDR2: MNHNS and SASEGT. V was shortened by 8 bases and J by 1 base, with 6 bases between the two germline ends. The CDR3 region is CASATSYEQYF. The CDR3 DNA sequence: TGTGCCAGCGCCACTTCCTACGAGCAGTACTTC.

The chain combines TRBV7-9 with TRBJ2-1, with 7 positions matching TRBD1. CDR3 size: 17 residues. The germline V gene has CDR1 SEHNR and CDR2 FQNEAQ (reference sequence). Trimming at V came to 5 bases and at J to 3 bases, leaving 13 bases not matched to a gene. This chain's CDR3 is CASSPSAPDRLYNEQFF. As DNA, the CDR3 is TGTGCCAGCAGCCCGAGCGCCCCGGACAGGCTCTACAATGAGCAGTTCTTC.

V is TRBV6-1 and J is TRBJ2-1, with a tentative D call TRBD2 (5 bases). The CDR3 sequence is 13 residues long. V was shortened by 4 bases and J by 6 bases, with 10 bases between the two germline ends. The germline CDR1 and CDR2 sequences are MNHNS and SASEGT. CDR3 loop: CASSARELNEQFF. CDR3 sequence (DNA): TGTGCCAGCAGTGCCCGGGAACTCAATGAGCAGTTCTTC.

The chain has TRBV30 and TRBJ1-2; TRBD1 might be the D (6 bases). The CDR3 contains 14 residues. From germline, CDR1 is GTSNPN and CDR2 SVGIG (reference sequence). Trimming took 4 bases from V and 7 from J, leaving 19 bases between them. CDR3 DNA sequence: TGTGCCTGGAATCAGGGGATCCTCAAGGGTGGCTACACCTTC. The encoded protein is CAWNQGILKGGYTF. Together with reference TRBV30 and TRBJ1-2, the CDR3 gives the full variable domain: SQTIHQWPATLVQPVGSPLSLECTVEGTSNPNLYWYRQAAGRGLQLLFYSVGIGQISSEVPQNLSASRPQDRQFILSSKKLLLSDSGFYLCAWNQGILKGGYTFGSGTRLTVV.

The table lists this clone with a count of one. This rearrangement joins TRBV11-3 to TRBJ2-5; perhaps TRBD2 as D (6 bases). The CDR3 runs to 16 residues. The V and J ends lost 5 bases and 1 base respectively, with 17 bases between them. Germline lookup yields CDR1 SGHNT and CDR2 YENEEA. CDR3 protein: CASSHSSPGGQETQYF. The CDR3 DNA sequence: TGTGCCAGCAGCCACTCGTCACCCGGGGGCCAAGAGACCCAGTACTTC. Drawing the rest from reference TRBV11-3 and TRBJ2-5, the complete variable domain is EAGVVQSPRYKIIEKKQPVAFWCNPISGHNTLYWYLQNLGQGPELLIRYENEEAVDDSQLPKDRFSAERLKGVDSTLKIQPAELGDSAVYLCASSHSSPGGQETQYFGPGTRLLVL.

This clone was seen only once. This sequence joins TRBV7-3 and TRBJ2-3, with D possibly matching TRBD2 (6 bases). The V gene's germline CDR1 is SGHTA and CDR2 FQGTGA. The CDR3 length is 15 residues. Trimming shortened V by 5 bases and J by 3 bases, and 15 bases separated the two germline ends. The CDR3 region is CASSDLGGWTDTQYF. The CDR3 DNA is TGTGCCAGCAGCGACCTTGGGGGGTGGACAGATACGCAGTATTTT.

The chain is built from TRBV11-2 and TRBJ2-5; D is ambiguous. With 4 bases removed from V and 0 bases from J, the gap between germline ends came to 9 bases. Germline-derived CDR1 and CDR2 are SGHAT and FQNNGV. The CDR3 is 14 amino acids. The CDR3 bases are TGTGCCAGCAGCTCGTCCTTGTACCAAGAGACCCAGTACTTC. Amino acids: CASSSSLYQETQYF.

This sequence joins TRBV19 and TRBJ1-1; D perhaps matches TRBD1 (5 bases). With 10 bases removed from V and 3 bases from J, the gap between germline ends came to 9 bases. The CDR3 spans 11 residues. Germline V gives CDR1 LNHDA, CDR2 SQIVND (reference sequence). The CDR3 coding sequence is TGTGCCACCGGGGGGTACACTGAAGCTTTCTTT. Encoded protein: CATGGYTEAFF. Complete variable domain (other parts from reference TRBV19 and TRBJ1-1): DGGITQSPKYLFRKEGQNVTLSCEQNLNHDAMYWYRQDPGQGLRLIYYSQIVNDFQKGDIAEGYSVSREKKESFPLTVTSAQKNPTAFYLCATGGYTEAFFGQGTRLTVV.

The chain uses TRBV19 and TRBJ1-1; D remains unclear. V gave up 2 bases and J gave up 6 bases, with 7 bases separating them. The CDR3 totals 12 residues. Germline V gene lookup returns CDR1 LNHDA and CDR2 SQIVND (reference sequence). This chain's CDR3 is CASSIWGAEAFF. CDR3 coding DNA: TGTGCCAGTAGTATATGGGGAGCTGAAGCTTTCTTT.

The rearrangement uses TRBV11-2 and TRBJ2-2; tentative D call: TRBD2 (6 bases). Deletions cut 11 bases from V and 6 bases from J, with 13 bases between. The V gene's germline CDR1 is SGHAT and CDR2 FQNNGV. This CDR3 spans 12 amino acids. Here the CDR3 reads CAYRLVAGELFF. For the CDR3, the DNA is TGTGCCTACAGACTAGTTGCCGGGGAGCTGTTTTTT. Full variable domain (rest looked up from reference TRBV11-2 and TRBJ2-2): EAGVAQSPRYKIIEKRQSVAFWCNPISGHATLYWYQQILGQGPKLLIQFQNNGVVDDSQLPKDRFSAERLKGVDSTLKIQPAKLEDSAVYLCAYRLVAGELFFGEGSRLTVL.

The chain links TRBV11-2 to TRBJ2-3; 11 bases line up with TRBD2. CDR3 length equals 17 residues. Trimming cost V 4 bases and J 2 bases; bases outside gene matches: 8. Germline CDR1 reads SGHAT; CDR2 reads FQNNGV. The CDR3 here is CASSSATSGGYTDTQYF. CDR3 in DNA: TGTGCCAGCAGCTCGGCCACTAGCGGGGGTTACACAGATACGCAGTATTTT.

The chain is built from TRBV7-2 and TRBJ1-2; TRBD1 agrees at 8 bases. J was trimmed by 0 bases and V by 5 bases; bases with no gene match: 5. CDR3 length: 15 amino acids. Per the germline V gene, CDR1 is SGHTA and CDR2 is FQGNSA. This chain's CDR3 is CASSVQQGANYGYTF. In DNA, the CDR3 is TGTGCCAGCAGCGTACAACAGGGGGCTAACTATGGCTACACCTTC.

The count of this clone is one. The chain recombines TRBV29-1 with TRBJ1-1, with D perhaps TRBD1 (6 bases). The CDR3 runs 11 residues. CDR1 is SQVTM, CDR2 ANQGSEA, per germline. V lost 3 bases and J lost 11, with 13 bases in between. CDR3 region: CSVDPGVVAFF. The CDR3 nucleotides are TGCAGCGTTGACCCAGGGGTGGTGGCTTTCTTT.

The rearrangement uses TRBV6-5 and TRBJ2-7; tentative D call: TRBD2 (7 bases). There are 14 residues in the CDR3. CDR1 and CDR2 from the germline V gene are MNHEY and SVGAGI. V was trimmed by 6 bases and J by 3 bases, leaving 15 bases between them. CDR3 in amino acids: CASRPPGGIYEQYF. The CDR3 nucleotides are TGTGCCAGCAGGCCCCCGGGGGGCATCTACGAGCAGTACTTC.

Concerning this clone itself: The sample carries other DNA sequences with the same CDR3. The rearrangement joins TRBV5-4 to TRBJ1-1, with D unclear. V lost 0 bases to trimming and J lost 1 base, with 7 bases between them. Germline assignment: CDR1 SGHNT and CDR2 YYREEE (reference sequence). CDR3 length: 14 residues. The CDR3 sequence is CASSLVGRNTEAFF. The CDR3 DNA reads TGTGCCAGCAGCTTGGTGGGCAGGAACACTGAAGCTTTCTTT.

The chain joins TRBV5-1 to TRBJ1-1; D not resolved. CDR1 and CDR2 from the germline V gene are SGHRS and YFSETQ. V lost 2 bases, J lost 1 base, and 12 bases lay in between. This CDR3 region has 15 residues. CDR3 DNA: TGCGCCAGCAGCTTACAAACGGGATGGAACACTGAAGCTTTCTTT. As protein: CASSLQTGWNTEAFF.

V gene TRBV4-2 combines with J gene TRBJ2-3, with 9 bases matching TRBD2. V gave up 4 bases and J gave up 1 base; unmatched junction bases: 3. CDR1 and CDR2 from the germline V gene are LGHNA and YNFKEQ. CDR3 length: 15 amino acids. The CDR3 protein is CASSPLAGGTDTQYF. The CDR3 DNA reads as TGTGCCAGCAGCCCTTTAGCGGGGGGCACAGATACGCAGTATTTT.